The 13 T cell receptor beta chains listed next were all sequenced from one sample in a study of blood T cells in healthy people across ages. The use of a sample-barcoded 5' primer and a J-beta primer mix characterized a second PCR of about 6 to 12 cycles. TCRdb passed the 5' RACE reads through MiXCR, listing each CDR3 protein once. The profile shows about 1.1 million distinct CDR3 sequences, about two fifths of them singletons. The specimen sequenced was blood. These TCRs come from a man aged 18 to 29 in good health.

The genes are TRBV7-3 and TRBJ2-2; 7 nucleotides match TRBD2. This CDR3 contains 16 residues. The germline V gene encodes CDR1 SGHTA and CDR2 FQGTGA. The junction had 13 bases not matched to a gene; V was cut back by 6 bases and J by 6 bases. CDR3 coding DNA: TGTGCCAGCAGAACTTCCAGTGGGGGGGTCCCCGGGGAGCTGTTTTTT. Amino acids: CASRTSSGGVPGELFF.

The chain uses TRBV20-1 and TRBJ1-5; 7 positions match TRBD1. The CDR3 consists of 15 residues. V shed 5 bases, J shed 7 bases, and the junction held 14 bases outside the gene matches. Germline V lookup: CDR1 DFQATT, CDR2 SNEGSKA (reference sequence). CDR3 protein: CSAPLEQGLGQPQHF. For the CDR3, the DNA is TGCAGTGCTCCCCTAGAACAGGGGCTCGGGCAGCCCCAGCATTTT.

This clonotype was counted between two and nine times. The J gene is TRBJ2-1, the V gene TRBV4-1; unclear D gene. V lost 0 bases, J lost 10 bases, and 16 bases lay in between. The CDR3 runs to 15 residues. Germline V gives CDR1 MGHRA, CDR2 YSYEKL. The CDR3 nucleotides read TGCGCCAGCAGCCAAGAGAGCTACTCCGTCTCGGAGCAGTTCTTC. Translation gives CASSQESYSVSEQFF.

This clonotype was detected only a few times. This rearrangement joins TRBV19 to TRBJ2-5, with D perhaps given as TRBD1 or TRBD2 (7 bases each). With the DNA end fitting TRBJ2-4 better, the J assignment may be wrong. The CDR3 covers 14 residues. In germline, CDR1 is LNHDA, CDR2 SQIVND (reference sequence). CDR3 coding DNA: TGTGCCAGTAGTGCCCCAGGGGGGGCGAACATTCAGTACTTC. Its protein product is CASSAPGGANIQYF.

The chain recombines TRBV20-1 with TRBJ1-6, with D tentatively TRBD1 (5 bases). V was trimmed by 0 bases and J by 5 bases, leaving 11 bases between them. Germline loops: CDR1 DFQATT, CDR2 SNEGSKA (reference sequence). This CDR3 contains 15 residues. The DNA of the CDR3 is TGCAGTGCTAGAGATCGCGGGACTAATAATTCACCCCTCCACTTT. As protein: CSARDRGTNNSPLHF.

The gene calls are TRBV7-9 and TRBJ1-5; the D gene is possibly TRBD1 (5 bases). The germline CDR1 and CDR2 sequences are SEHNR and FQNEAQ (reference sequence). V was shortened by 4 bases and J by 1 base, with 11 bases between the two germline ends. The length of the CDR3 is 15 residues. The CDR3 DNA sequence: TGTGCCAGCAGCTCCCTGGAGGGGAGCAATCAGCCCCAGCATTTT. Amino acids: CASSSLEGSNQPQHF. The entire variable domain, with the rest obtained from reference TRBV7-9 and TRBJ1-5, is as follows: DTGVSQNPRHKITKRGQNVTFRCDPISEHNRLYWYRQTLGQGPEFLTYFQNEAQLEKSRLLSDRFSAERPKGSFSTLEIQRTEQGDSAMYLCASSSLEGSNQPQHFGDGTRLSIL.

Only a few counts were recorded for this clonotype. The gene calls are TRBV7-2 and TRBJ2-3; D not certain. V was clipped by 7 bases and J by 4 bases, with 15 bases between them. CDR1 and CDR2 from the germline V gene are SGHTA and FQGNSA. The CDR3 is 14 amino acids. This CDR3 reads CASKYPTLADTQYF. CDR3 nucleotide sequence: TGTGCCAGCAAATATCCTACCCTGGCAGATACGCAGTATTTT.

The rearrangement links TRBV29-1 to TRBJ2-1; no definite D call. The germline V gene encodes CDR1 SQVTM and CDR2 ANQGSEA. There are 13 residues in the CDR3. V dropped 7 bases and J dropped 0 bases, with 10 bases sitting between them. The CDR3 DNA follows: TGCAGCGAAGGACGGAGCTCCTACAATGAGCAGTTCTTC. Its protein is CSEGRSSYNEQFF.

This clonotype showed up just a few times. The chain employs TRBV7-9 and TRBJ2-1; D is perhaps TRBD2 (6 bases). Germline CDR1 reads SEHNR; CDR2 reads FQNEAQ (reference sequence). Between the trimmed V and J ends, which lost 5 bases and 2 bases, there was a span of 13 bases. The CDR3 runs to 15 residues. CDR3 residues: CASSARLGPYNEQFF. The CDR3 DNA follows: TGTGCCAGCAGCGCTAGACTAGGACCCTACAATGAGCAGTTCTTC.

CDR3 coding DNA: TGTGCCAGCAGCCGAGAGTATGACGACAGGGCGATCGACCACGAGCAGTACTTC. Translation: CASSREYDDRAIDHEQYF. The rearrangement links TRBV7-8 to TRBJ2-7; TRBD1 matches 7 bases. Germline V gene sequence: CDR1 SGHVS, CDR2 FQNEAQ. The length of the CDR3 is 18 residues. With 5 bases clipped from V and 5 bases from J, the junction kept 21 bases outside the gene matches.

The chain couples TRBV20-1 to TRBJ1-1, with D hard to call. CDR3 length equals 12 residues. Germline CDR1 and CDR2: DFQATT and SNEGSKA (reference sequence). The ends were cut back, 1 base at V and 6 bases at J, with 9 bases in the middle. CDR3 amino acids: CSARGRTPEAFF. DNA for the CDR3: TGCAGTGCTAGAGGTCGGACGCCTGAAGCTTTCTTT.

The CDR3 protein is CASSTTAGNTIYF. The DNA for the CDR3 is TGCGCCAGCAGCACGACAGCTGGAAACACCATATATTTT. This sequence joins TRBV5-1 and TRBJ1-3; tentatively, D is TRBD1 (5 bases). The V and J ends lost 4 bases and 2 bases respectively, with 7 bases between them. The CDR3 loop spans 13 amino acids. The V gene's germline CDR1 is SGHRS and CDR2 YFSETQ.

As for this clonotype: This may be a read error: a much more frequent sequence differs by one nucleotide. This sequence joins TRBV12-3 or TRBV12-4 and TRBJ2-3, with 8 bases aligning to TRBD2. This CDR3 is 15 amino acids long. Germline trimming cut 2 bases from V and 6 bases from J; bases unmatched to any gene: 7. CDR3: CASSLNRAGDDTQYF. The DNA for the CDR3 is TGTGCCAGCAGTTTAAACCGAGCGGGGGACGATACGCAGTATTTT.